This TCR beta chain was recovered during a study of T cells in Graves' hyperthyroidism and ophthalmopathy (dated by TCRdb to between 2018 and 2020). Study-wide context: Peripheral blood samples were taken at initial diagnosis, before any treatment was given. The roughly 90 discovery patients were divided at random into training and test sets in a 7:3 ratio. A discovery cohort of about 100 patients, about 43 with Graves' ophthalmopathy and about 60 with stable Graves' hyperthyroidism, was used to find distinguishing TCR V-J signatures. Prospective prediction of ophthalmopathy was tested in an independent validation cohort of 18 to 20 hyperthyroidism patients and 17 patients who later progressed to ophthalmopathy. Thyroid tissue and blood T-cell repertoires from six Graves' hyperthyroidism patients were also compared in the study. TCR Vbeta CDR3 sequencing of some 140 peripheral blood samples (fewer than 45 ophthalmopathy, 75 hyperthyroidism and roughly 17 progressor patients) is reported in the paper. After sampling, hyperthyroidism patients received methimazole starting at 30 mg daily, and ophthalmopathy patients received high-dose intravenous methylprednisolone.

Many counts were recorded for this clonotype. Its antigen remains undetermined. No base-level quality is on record; no much larger clone is a single base apart. Ophthalmopathy patients had moderately to severely active disease, with a Clinical Activity Score of 3 or more, a NOSPECS grade of 4 or more, and a disease duration of less than 3 months. The study excluded patients with uncontrolled infections, other autoimmune diseases, pregnancy or lactation. Clinical symptoms, serum thyroxine and TRAb, thyroid ultrasound, and orbital computed tomography formed the basis for the diagnoses. PBMCs were separated from 10 ml of fresh peripheral blood using Ficoll-Paque density gradient centrifugation. Trizol reagent was used to extract total RNA, and RNA quality was then checked on an Agilent 2100 Bioanalyzer. The investigation overall reported the following: In validation, the model predicted progression to ophthalmopathy with 55% to 71% sensitivity and approximately 78% specificity, a median of 6.5 months before onset. A model built on a 13 V-J signature distinguished ophthalmopathy from stable hyperthyroidism, reaching over 85% sensitivity and about 81% specificity in cross-validation and 80%/75% in testing. No statistical method was used to set the sample size in advance, and investigators knew the group allocation. Blood samples also contained most of the expanded thyroid clonotypes (frequency above 0.001), which suggests that blood repertoires may reflect thyroid immune responses.

Per the germline V gene, MDHEN is the CDR1 and SYDVKM is the CDR2. V is reduced by 4 bases and J by 1 base, leaving a spacing of 13 bases between them. The CDR3 has 15 amino acids, counting the end cysteine and phenylalanine. Left in the record is the CDR3 DNA by itself, 45 bases read in frame from the first base. The TCR beta CDR3 regions were amplified from the RNA transcripts. The first round of RT-PCR for the TCR CDR3 was performed with the HTBI primer set and the Qiagen OneStep RT-PCR kit. The libraries were constructed in a second round of multiplex PCR and then size-selected and purified. The libraries were sequenced on an Illumina HiSeq2000 using paired-end 100 bp reads. In the authors' own workflow: SOAPnuke was used to process the raw data, with reads discarded if the reads contained adapters or uncalled bases, had a mean Phred below 15, or lacked an exact constant-primer or identifier match. High-quality paired reads were merged using COPE v1.2.5, and each unique nucleotide sequence was defined as a clonotype. MiTCR v1.1 was used to align clonotypes to the IMGT TRBV, TRBD and TRBJ reference segments. Only V-J combinations with frequency above 0.0001, covering roughly 99% of repertoires, were analysed. A TCS score was defined as the ratio of F50 (clonal expansion) to E x V (chaos), with BLOSUM62-based TCRdist applied between CDR3 peptides within each V-J. Welch's t-statistics and random forest reduced around 520 V-J features to 10 to 15, which were used in a naive Bayes classifier (R e1071). TCRdb reanalyzed the raw reads on its own, using fastp at Q25 for trimming and MiXCR for clone calling, and kept in-frame beta chains. Records with the same CDR3 protein are collapsed into one entry carrying the most frequent genes and DNA. The V and J calls come from TCRdb's annotation, not from the publication. The sample yields about 370,000 distinct CDR3 sequences; roughly 15% were counted once. Roughly 19% of the sample comes from the top ten.

The clonotype was recovered from a woman aged 55-70 years with Graves' ophthalmopathy. Recombination linked TRBV28 to TRBJ1-1; there is no confident call for the D gene. The sample comprised blood. Here is the DNA: TGTGCCAGCAGTTCACACGGACCCGCGAACACTGAAGCTTTCTTT. Its translation reads: CASSSHGPANTEAFF.